These 7 T cell receptor beta chains were sequenced from one sample in a study of blood T cells in healthy people across ages. Primed by a sample-barcoded 5' primer and a J-beta primer mix, a second PCR proceeded for about 7 to 11 cycles. TCRdb re-called the 5' RACE reads through MiXCR, storing one row per CDR3 protein. This table holds approximately 780,000 distinct CDR3 sequences, roughly 24% found once. The same data also went into a second study, on T cells of mothers and their children.

Sequenced: blood. The receptor set was obtained from a boy aged 5-17 years in good health.

This clonotype was recorded a few times. A read error may be the cause here, since a much bigger clone is one base away. V is TRBV4-2 and J is TRBJ2-5; 7 positions match TRBD2. Germline V CDR1 and CDR2: LGHNA, YNFKEQ. The CDR3 extends over 12 amino acids. J lost 5 bases, V lost 3 bases, and 0 bases had no gene match. The CDR3 coding sequence is TGTGCCAGCAGCCACGGGAGGGAGACCCAGTACTTC. Residues: CASSHGRETQYF.

V usage is TRBV6-5 and J usage is TRBJ2-5; no reliable D call. Germline assignment: CDR1 MNHEY and CDR2 SVGAGI. The CDR3 spans 12 residues. V was cut by 0 bases and J by 7 bases, with 6 bases left in between. The chain's CDR3 is CASSYSHGTQYF. The CDR3 DNA is TGTGCCAGCAGTTACTCCCATGGGACCCAGTACTTC.

This chain connects TRBV12-3 or TRBV12-4 to TRBJ1-4, with D possibly being TRBD1 (5 bases). This CDR3 region has 13 residues. Trimming pared 3 bases from V and 8 bases from J, leaving 10 bases between. The DNA of the CDR3 is TGTGCCAGCAGTTTCAGGGCCGGAGAAAAACTGTTTTTT. It encodes CASSFRAGEKLFF.

The chain has TRBV7-3 and TRBJ2-3; tentatively, D is TRBD2 (5 bases). Germline V gene lookup returns CDR1 SGHTA and CDR2 FQGTGA. This CDR3 is 15 amino acids long. The V end was cut by 1 base, the J end by 2 bases, with 10 bases between. The CDR3 DNA reads TGTGCCAGCAGCTTAAATAGCGACATCACAGATACGCAGTATTTT. Protein: CASSLNSDITDTQYF.

This clonotype was detected a few times. The gene calls are TRBV19 and TRBJ1-5; no firm D call. CDR3 size: 15 residues. CDR1 LNHDA and CDR2 SQIVND come from the germline V gene (reference sequence). Trimming removed 6 bases at V and 2 bases at J, with 14 bases between. The CDR3, as DNA: TGTGCCAGTAGGTATTCAGAAGCAGGCAATCAGCCCCAGCATTTT. This sequence encodes CASRYSEAGNQPQHF. Using reference TRBV19 and TRBJ1-5 for the parts outside the CDR3, the full variable domain is DGGITQSPKYLFRKEGQNVTLSCEQNLNHDAMYWYRQDPGQGLRLIYYSQIVNDFQKGDIAEGYSVSREKKESFPLTVTSAQKNPTAFYLCASRYSEAGNQPQHFGDGTRLSIL.

This clonotype was picked up a small number of times. The chain carries TRBV5-1 and TRBJ2-5; 9 bases line up with TRBD1. The junction had 5 bases not matched to a gene; V was cut back by 6 bases and J by 2 bases. The CDR3 consists of 14 residues. Per germline, CDR1 SGHRS and CDR2 YFSETQ. The CDR3 DNA follows: TGCGCCAGCAACCGGGACAGGGTACAAGAGACCCAGTACTTC. As protein: CASNRDRVQETQYF.

This clonotype was detected many times. V is TRBV30 and J is TRBJ2-2; 9 bases map to TRBD1. The CDR3 sequence is 18 residues long. The V gene end was trimmed by 0 bases and the J gene end by 1 base; junction bases not matched to a gene: 9. Germline-derived CDR1 and CDR2 are GTSNPN and SVGIG (reference sequence). Here the CDR3 reads CAWSVMGQGILNTGELFF. The CDR3 DNA is TGTGCCTGGAGTGTGATGGGACAGGGAATCCTGAACACCGGGGAGCTGTTTTTT.